This T cell receptor (beta chain) is drawn from a study of cytomegalovirus exposure and HLA in healthy donors. Overall study findings and caveats: Researchers reported in a later analysis that a missense DCLRE1C variant was tied to TCR beta V- and J-gene trimming. Several of the most significant clusters were apparently associated with common viral pathogens in a later analysis. Presence/absence results assume similar sequencing depth per donor, which may not hold.

With 60 Vbeta and 13 Jbeta primers, the PCR was carried out. The assay was immunoSEQ multiplex PCR, and TCRdb's table has in-frame clones only and misses some. The profile shows 150,000 to 200,000 clones, approximately 85% of them singletons. Turning to this clone: Its antigen is unknown. The junction differs from germline at one of its ends, possibly a read error.

Unrecorded immune exposures were likely, despite nominal health at sampling. The CDR3 contains 15 residues. Germline CDR1 and CDR2: SEHNR and FQNEAQ (reference sequence). This chain uses TRBV7-9 with TRBJ2-7, with 10 bases that match TRBD1. Material for sequencing was PBMCs. The clonotype comes from a girl aged 5 to 17 in good health and CMV-seropositive. The CDR3 region has the DNA TGTTCCAGCAGCCTATGGGACAGGGGCTCCTACGAGCAGTACTTC. This gives the protein CSSSLWDRGSYEQYF. The variable domain in full, with the rest retrieved from reference TRBV7-9 and TRBJ2-7, is DTGVSQNPRHKITKRGQNVTFRCDPISEHNRLYWYRQTLGQGPEFLTYFQNEAQLEKSRLLSDRFSAERPKGSFSTLEIQRTEQGDSAMYLCSSSLWDRGSYEQYFGPGTRLTVT.